This T cell receptor (beta chain) was captured by sequencing in a study of post-analysis software for immune sequencing data. This clonotype has a handful of counts. The antigen is undetermined. Presence of unique molecular identifiers characterized the TCR beta cDNA libraries. Between roughly 1 and 10 million T cells gave rise to some 520,000 cDNA molecules. MiXCR, run by TCRdb on the PCR reads, gives a single entry per CDR3 protein. This table has hundreds of thousands of distinct CDR3 sequences, roughly 30% appearing once. Trimming pared 3 bases from V and 9 bases from J, leaving 14 bases between. CDR3 length equals 13 residues. The germline gives CDR1 LNHNV, CDR2 YYDKDF (reference sequence). General study points: Relative to controls, patients with multiple sclerosis showed significantly lower normalized Chao1 diversity. There were five TRBV segments more frequent in patients than controls, and TRBV5-6, TRBV5-1 and TRBV20-1 were among them. By F measure, strong co-clustering occurred among samples prepared in the same batch.

V is TRBV15 and J is TRBJ1-2; D unclear. This TCR was sampled from a girl aged 10 to 17 with multiple sclerosis. Sequencing was carried out using blood. The DNA for the CDR3 is TGTGCCACCAGCAGCCACGGACGGACTAGCTACACCTTC. Translation: CATSSHGRTSYTF.